This T cell receptor (beta chain) was identified in a study (dated by TCRdb to the early 2010s). From the germline V gene, CDR1 is KGHSH and CDR2 is LQKENI. Trimming leaves V shorter by 5 bases and J shorter by 1 base, with the junction holding 7 bases beyond the gene matches. The CDR3 sequence holds 15 residues, the cysteine and phenylalanine included. Of the read, only the CDR3 DNA is kept; its 45 bases are in frame from base 1. This clonotype is identified as medium-sized (0.01 to 0.1%). Its antigen is unknown. Base qualities are missing; no much larger clone stands one base away. Sequencing took place on an Illumina Genome Analyzer IIx. TCRdb redid the processing of the public reads, applying fastp at Q25 and MiXCR, and retained in-frame beta chains. Entries are consolidated by CDR3 protein sequence, retaining the most common genes and DNA. The sample table records about 15,000 distinct CDR3 sequences; approximately 34% of these occur just once. The ten largest clones capture 15% to 20% of the sample.

Material for sequencing was blood. The V and J segments used are TRBV18 and TRBJ1-1, with TRBD1 matching 7 junction bases. This TCR was sampled from a human donor. The CDR3 reads CASSEGARRNTEAFF. The bases are TGTGCCAGCTCAGAGGGGGCCCGACGGAACACTGAAGCTTTCTTT.